This T cell receptor (beta chain) is from a study of blood T cell repertoires in COVID-19. Study at large: Sites in the United States, Italy and Spain provided acute and convalescent COVID-19 samples. T cells, B-cell-depleted T cells, or PBMCs supplied cDNA or gDNA.

In the original workflow: The authors estimated nucleated cell counts from reference gene primer amplification. Only in-frame clones appear in the TCRdb table, and some are missing; sequencing was by immunoSEQ multiplex PCR. That table furnishes V, J and clone size, whereas the DNA furnished D and trimming. Seen here are some 150,000 clones, 87% observed once, and the top ten hold roughly 3.9%. Trimming took 6 bases from V and 4 from J, leaving 15 bases between them. The CDR3 is made up of 15 amino acids. Germline assignment: CDR1 MNHEY and CDR2 SMNVEV (reference sequence). The material sequenced was peripheral blood. The TCR was taken from a woman aged 60-75 years who had recovered from COVID-19. The J gene is TRBJ2-2, the V gene TRBV27; the D gene is possibly TRBD2 (6 bases). The CDR3 DNA is TGTGCCAGCAGGGCTTGGAAGGGAGGCACCGGGGAGCTGTTTTTT. This sequence encodes CASRAWKGGTGELFF.